This is a list of T cell receptor beta chains from one sample in a study of blood T cells in healthy people across ages. Using its own MiXCR run on the 5' RACE reads, TCRdb lists one record per CDR3 protein. The table has around 1.1 million distinct CDR3 sequences, more than 30% seen once. The specimen sequenced was blood. The origin of the receptors is a man between 18 and 35 years old in good health. Each CDR3 is given with its conserved first and last residue. A D gene is named only where the DNA matches it firmly. A row's size may be missing; if present it is once, few, many or a size class.

>TRBJ2-1|TRBV3-1|.|.
CASSQDQANEQFF
TGTGCCAGCAGCCAAGATCAGGCCAATGAGCAGTTCTTC
>TRBJ1-4|TRBV7-9|.|TRBD1
CASSLGQGALGEKLFF
TGTGCCAGCAGCTTAGGACAGGGGGCGCTTGGTGAAAAACTGTTTTTT
>TRBJ1-2|TRBV4-3|.|TRBD1
CASSPTQFGTGIGYTF
TGCGCCAGCAGCCCCACACAGTTCGGGACAGGGATCGGCTACACCTTC
>TRBJ2-1|TRBV6-2/TRBV6-3|few|.
CASSYNPENSYNEQFF
TGTGCCAGCAGTTACAACCCCGAGAACTCCTACAATGAGCAGTTCTTC
>TRBJ1-5|TRBV7-2|.|TRBD1
CASSSYFGQGADQPQHF
TGTGCCAGCAGCTCCTACTTCGGGCAGGGGGCCGATCAGCCCCAGCATTTT
>TRBJ2-4|TRBV20-1|.|TRBD1
CSATTGTAKNIRYF
TGCAGTGCTACAACTGGGACAGCCAAAAACATTCGGTACTTC
>TRBJ1-1|TRBV6-4|.|.
CASSVPGYEAFF
TGTGCCAGCAGTGTACCCGGCTATGAAGCTTTCTTT
>TRBJ2-1|TRBV7-2|.|TRBD2
CASSLAGGGAYEQFF
TGTGCCAGCAGCTTAGCGGGCGGGGGGGCATATGAGCAGTTCTTC
>TRBJ1-1|TRBV10-3|.|.
CAIRAWGNTEAFF
TGTGCCATCAGAGCTTGGGGGAACACTGAAGCTTTCTTT
>TRBJ2-5|TRBV7-8|.|.
CASSLANAAQETQYF
TGTGCCAGCAGCTTAGCGAATGCAGCTCAAGAGACCCAGTACTTC
>TRBJ2-1|TRBV10-3|.|.
CAISGGSSSYEQFF
TGTGCCATCAGTGGGGGCTCAAGCTCCTACGAGCAGTTCTTC
>TRBJ2-7|TRBV7-9|few|TRBD1
CASSWTGSSYEQYF
TGTGCCAGCAGCTGGACAGGGAGCTCCTACGAGCAGTACTTC
>TRBJ2-7|TRBV7-2|few|TRBD2
CASSLRLAGYEQYF
TGTGCCAGCAGCTTAAGACTAGCGGGGTACGAGCAGTACTTC
>TRBJ2-5|TRBV7-2|.|.
CASSLQSGGVETQYF
TGTGCCAGCAGCTTACAAAGTGGAGGGGTAGAGACCCAGTACTTC
>TRBJ2-1|TRBV2|.|TRBD2
CASCRRTSPPDEQFF
TGTGCCAGCTGCCGGAGGACTAGCCCTCCCGATGAGCAGTTCTTC
>TRBJ2-3|TRBV6-4|.|.
CASSRVRGRTDTQYF
TGTGCCAGCAGCAGAGTTCGTGGGCGCACAGATACGCAGTATTTT
>TRBJ2-7|TRBV7-7|few|.
CASSSTGGETRYF
TGTGCTAGCAGCAGTACAGGTGGTGAGACCCGGTACTTC
>TRBJ1-2|TRBV20-1|few|.
CSARDTRGGIYGYTF
TGCAGTGCTAGAGATACGCGAGGGGGGATCTATGGCTACACCTTC
>TRBJ1-3|TRBV20-1|.|.
CSASLGGSGNTIYF
TGCAGTGCTAGTCTGGGAGGCTCTGGAAACACCATATATTTT
>TRBJ2-7|TRBV20-1|.|TRBD1
CSAMGQGRYEQYF
TGCAGTGCTATGGGACAGGGTCGATACGAGCAGTACTTC
>TRBJ2-2|TRBV4-1|few|.
CASSHGAENTGELFF
TGCGCCAGCAGCCATGGAGCGGAGAACACCGGGGAGCTGTTTTTT
>TRBJ2-3|TRBV25-1|once|TRBD2
CVSSDGGSTDTQYF
TGTGTCAGCAGTGACGGGGGGAGCACAGATACGCAGTATTTT
>TRBJ2-7|TRBV12-3/TRBV12-4|.|TRBD2
CASSLVRLARPTYEQNF
TGTGCCAGCAGTTTAGTGAGACTAGCGCGACCTACCTACGAGCAGAACTTC
>TRBJ1-2|TRBV6-2/TRBV6-3|.|.
CASTPGQRYGYTF
TGTGCCAGCACCCCCGGGCAGCGATATGGCTACACCTTC
>TRBJ2-3|TRBV11-2|.|.
CASSPGNPDTQYF
TGTGCCAGCAGCCCAGGGAATCCAGATACGCAGTATTTT
>TRBJ2-7|TRBV6-2/TRBV6-3|.|.
CASSYPIDNNEQYF
TGTGCCAGCAGTTATCCGATTGATAACAATGAGCAGTACTTC
>TRBJ2-2|TRBV11-2|.|.
CASSVNWGETKLFF
TGTGCCAGCAGCGTAAATTGGGGGGAGACGAAGCTGTTTTTT
>TRBJ1-2|TRBV7-9|few|TRBD1
CASSEGQGSHYGYTF
TGTGCCAGCAGCGAGGGACAGGGTTCCCACTATGGCTACACCTTC
>TRBJ1-2|TRBV7-2|few|.
CASSSRPSGYGYTF
TGTGCCAGCAGCTCCAGACCTTCGGGCTATGGCTACACCTTC
>TRBJ2-1|TRBV12-3/TRBV12-4|once|.
CASSRDRPEQFF
TGTGCCAGCAGTCGGGACCGCCCGGAGCAGTTCTTC
>TRBJ2-3|TRBV6-1|.|.
CASSDLEQGTDTQYF
TGTGCCAGCAGTGATCTAGAACAAGGCACAGATACGCAGTATTTT
>TRBJ1-4|TRBV29-1|.|.
CSVDKGGGNEKLFF
TGCAGCGTTGATAAGGGAGGGGGTAATGAAAAACTGTTTTTT
>TRBJ1-1|TRBV5-5|many|.
CASSWGDTEAFF
TGTGCCAGCAGCTGGGGGGACACTGAAGCTTTCTTT
>TRBJ2-1|TRBV7-6|few|TRBD2
CASSHIQRGGLFYYEQFF
TGTGCCAGCAGCCATATTCAGCGGGGGGGCCTTTTCTATTACGAGCAGTTCTTC
>TRBJ1-2|TRBV10-3|.|.
CAFSEYRSYGYTF
TGTGCCTTCAGTGAGTACAGGTCTTATGGCTACACCTTC
>TRBJ2-3|TRBV5-1|few|.
CASSLRGRDSDTQYF
TGCGCCAGCAGCTTAAGGGGTAGGGACTCAGATACGCAGTATTTT
>TRBJ2-5|TRBV25-1|few|.
CASSEWGTGEGETQYF
TGTGCCAGCAGTGAATGGGGAACAGGGGAGGGAGAGACCCAGTACTTC
>TRBJ1-2|TRBV2|many|.
CASSPLTHYTF
TGTGCCAGCAGTCCATTAACCCACTACACCTTC
>TRBJ2-2|TRBV9|.|.
CASSVSQSPANTGELFF
TGTGCCAGCAGCGTAAGTCAAAGCCCCGCGAACACCGGGGAGCTGTTTTTT
>TRBJ2-3|TRBV4-1|.|.
CASSQERWGSTDTQYF
TGCGCCAGCAGCCAAGAACGGTGGGGGAGCACAGATACGCAGTATTTT
>TRBJ2-1|TRBV12-3/TRBV12-4|few|TRBD1
CASSSTRTGLHNEQFF
TGTGCCAGCAGTTCTACCCGGACAGGGCTCCACAATGAGCAGTTCTTC
>TRBJ1-2|TRBV15|.|.
CATSRVGTDHNYGYTF
TGTGCCACCAGCAGAGTAGGGACTGATCATAACTATGGCTACACCTTC
>TRBJ1-1|TRBV7-2|few|.
CASSRNAENTEAFF
TGTGCCAGCAGCCGTAACGCTGAGAACACTGAAGCTTTCTTT
>TRBJ1-1|TRBV2|.|TRBD1
CASRPEGAGAFF
TGTGCCAGTAGACCCGAGGGGGCTGGAGCTTTCTTT
>TRBJ1-4|TRBV4-3|once|.
CASSQDASASRSNEKLFF
TGCGCCAGCAGCCAAGATGCCTCCGCCAGCAGGAGTAATGAAAAACTGTTTTTT
>TRBJ1-2|TRBV9|.|.
CASRGPANYGYTF
TGTGCCAGCAGGGGGCCAGCTAACTATGGCTACACCTTC
>TRBJ1-4|TRBV12-3/TRBV12-4|.|.
CASSLGYRVNEKLFF
TGTGCCAGCAGTTTAGGGTACAGGGTTAATGAAAAACTGTTTTTT
>TRBJ1-5|TRBV6-2/TRBV6-3|.|.
CANQPQHF
TGTGCTAATCAGCCCCAGCATTTT
>TRBJ1-2|TRBV29-1|.|.
CSAEDSRVYGYTF
TGCAGCGCCGAGGACTCGAGGGTCTATGGCTACACCTTC
>TRBJ1-4|TRBV20-1|.|TRBD1
CSALRTGIEEKLFF
TGCAGTGCCCTTCGGACAGGGATCGAAGAAAAACTGTTTTTT
>TRBJ2-1|TRBV13|.|TRBD1
CASSWAGQGNNEQFF
TGTGCCAGCAGCTGGGCGGGACAGGGAAACAATGAGCAGTTCTTC
>TRBJ2-3|TRBV12-3/TRBV12-4|.|TRBD1
CASSVMGQHTDTQYF
TGTGCCAGCAGTGTAATGGGACAGCACACAGATACGCAGTATTTT
>TRBJ1-1|TRBV6-2/TRBV6-3|.|.
CASIGPRNTEAFF
TGTGCCAGCATTGGACCGAGGAACACTGAAGCTTTCTTT
>TRBJ1-5|TRBV12-3/TRBV12-4|.|TRBD1
CASSPDRGDQPQHF
TGTGCCAGCAGTCCGGACAGGGGGGATCAGCCCCAGCATTTT